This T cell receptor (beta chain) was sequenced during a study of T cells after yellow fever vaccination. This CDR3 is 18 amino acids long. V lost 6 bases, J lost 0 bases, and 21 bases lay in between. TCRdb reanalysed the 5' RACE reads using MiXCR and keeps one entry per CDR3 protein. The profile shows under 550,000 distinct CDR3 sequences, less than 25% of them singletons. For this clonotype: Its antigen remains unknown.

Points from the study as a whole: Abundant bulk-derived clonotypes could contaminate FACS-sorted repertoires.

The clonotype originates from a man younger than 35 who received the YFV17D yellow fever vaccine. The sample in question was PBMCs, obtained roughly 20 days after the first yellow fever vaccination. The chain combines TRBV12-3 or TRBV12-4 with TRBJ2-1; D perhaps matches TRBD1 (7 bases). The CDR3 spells CASRRQGRGMGSYNEQFF. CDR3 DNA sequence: TGTGCCAGCAGGCGACAGGGTCGGGGGATGGGCTCCTACAATGAGCAGTTCTTC.